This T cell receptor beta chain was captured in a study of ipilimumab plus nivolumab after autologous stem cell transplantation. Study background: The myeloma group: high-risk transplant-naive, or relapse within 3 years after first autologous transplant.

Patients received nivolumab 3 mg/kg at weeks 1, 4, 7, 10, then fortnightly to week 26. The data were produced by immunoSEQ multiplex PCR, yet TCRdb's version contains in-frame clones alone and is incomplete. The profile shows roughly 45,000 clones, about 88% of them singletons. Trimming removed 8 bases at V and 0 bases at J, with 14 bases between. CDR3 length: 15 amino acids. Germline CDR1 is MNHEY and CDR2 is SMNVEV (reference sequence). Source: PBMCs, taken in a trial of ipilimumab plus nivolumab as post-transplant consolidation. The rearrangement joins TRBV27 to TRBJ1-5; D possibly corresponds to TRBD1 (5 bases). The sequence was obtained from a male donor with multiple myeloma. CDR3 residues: CASRTDRYSNQPQHF. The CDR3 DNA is TGTGCCAGCCGTACAGACAGATATAGCAATCAGCCCCAGCATTTT.